What follows are 4 T cell receptor beta chains derived from one specimen sequenced in a study of cytotoxic CD8 clonotypes in ibrutinib-treated CLL. Produced via immunoSEQ multiplex PCR; TCRdb's table is partial and in-frame only. The repertoire holds roughly 36,000 clones, with approximately 69% as singletons. This specimen was PBMCs, taken before ibrutinib treatment. The receptor source for this set is a human donor with chronic lymphocytic leukemia.

The J gene is TRBJ2-7, the V gene TRBV27; 11 bases fit TRBD2. Losses at the gene ends were 5 bases for V and 3 bases for J; bases not matched to a gene: 6. Germline CDR1 reads MNHEY; CDR2 reads SMNVEV (reference sequence). CDR3 size: 15 residues. The CDR3 bases are TGTGCCAGCAGTCTCGACGGACTAGCGGGCTACGAGCAGTACTTC. Translated, it gives CASSLDGLAGYEQYF.

This rearrangement joins TRBV7-2 to TRBJ2-5, with 9 nucleotides matching TRBD1. Trimming removed 1 base from V and 4 bases from J; junction bases left unmatched: 7. The length of the CDR3 is 16 residues. Per germline, CDR1 SGHTA and CDR2 FQGNSA. CDR3 region: CASSLGQTGGGETQYF. The CDR3 bases are TGTGCCAGCAGCTTAGGCCAGACAGGGGGAGGAGAGACCCAGTACTTC.

The chain carries TRBV6-5 and TRBJ1-2; 12 nucleotides match TRBD1. Germline-derived CDR1 and CDR2 are MNHEY and SVGAGI. This CDR3 comprises 15 residues. Trimming took 3 bases from V and 6 from J; bases not matched to a gene: 5. The CDR3 loop is CASSYAGQGANGYTF. CDR3 DNA: TGTGCCAGCAGTTATGCGGGACAGGGGGCAAATGGCTACACCTTC.

The genes are TRBV2 and TRBJ2-1; 9 bases match TRBD2. Germline lookup yields CDR1 SNHLY and CDR2 FYNNEI. This CDR3 contains 15 residues. With V trimmed by 3 bases and J by 3 bases, 3 bases remained unmatched. The CDR3 DNA is TGTGCCAGCAGTGAGACTAGCGGCGGCTACAATGAGCAGTTCTTC. This gives the protein CASSETSGGYNEQFF.